The present T cell receptor beta chain was sequenced within a study of blood T cells in healthy people across ages. Whole-study findings and limits: A roughly linear fall in TCR beta diversity per million T cells was seen with increasing age.

From germline, CDR1 is SGHRS and CDR2 YFSETQ. The CDR3 runs to 18 residues. This clonotype was observed a few times. Antigen: not known. A junction end diverges from the germline sequence, so it may reflect a read error. Combining a sample-barcoded 5' primer with a J-beta primer mix, a second PCR ran for about 6 to 11 cycles. TCRdb itself ran the 5' RACE reads through MiXCR, one entry per CDR3 protein. The table has some 750,000 distinct CDR3 sequences, over 20% seen once. Sequencing was performed on blood. V usage is TRBV5-1 and J usage is TRBJ1-3; the D gene is possibly TRBD1 (5 bases). The TCR was taken from a man between 65 and 85 years old in good health. CDR3 sequence: CASSSPSGADSPGSTIYF. CDR3 DNA sequence: TGCGCCAGCAGCTCCCCGAGTGGGGCAGACTCGCCCGGAAGCACCATATATTTT.